This T cell receptor beta chain was sequenced in a study of Graves' ophthalmopathy and Graves' hyperthyroidism. This CDR3 contains 14 residues. V gave up 0 bases and J gave up 3 bases, with 10 bases separating them. Germline assignment: CDR1 SGHRS and CDR2 YFSETQ. This clonotype was seen a handful of times. The TCR beta CDR3 regions underwent amplification from RNA transcripts. Second-round multiplex PCR came after first-round RT-PCR with HTBI primers. MiXCR was run by TCRdb on the multiplex PCR reads, yielding one entry per CDR3 protein. This table has about 160,000 distinct CDR3 sequences, just under 40% appearing once.

This sequence joins TRBV5-1 and TRBJ2-7; D remains unclear. The TCR was taken from a man between 25 and 39 years old with Graves' ophthalmopathy. The specimen sequenced was peripheral blood. The CDR3 reads CASSLDLTIYEQYF. DNA of the CDR3: TGCGCCAGCAGCTTGGACCTTACTATCTACGAGCAGTACTTC.